This TCR beta chain was identified during a study of shared clonotypes between healthy human individuals. Study-wide results and caveats: Shared across four donors were around 5% of the naive CD4 clonotypes.

The CDR3 consists of 15 residues. Between the trimmed V and J ends, which lost 10 bases and 2 bases, there was a span of 15 bases. The V gene's germline CDR1 is MNHEY and CDR2 SVGAGI. CD4+ cells yielded CD45RA+ naive and CD45RA-negative memory subsets. The deep-level immunoSEQ assay was used. The input for sorted-subset replicate PCRs was about 200 ng DNA, tens of thousands of T cell genomes. TCRdb keeps only in-frame clones here, not all; method: immunoSEQ multiplex PCR. The data hold 2 million to 2.5 million clones, with approximately 90% observed a single time. About this clone itself: The antigen remains unidentified.

Sequencing was done on a sample of naive CD4+ T cells from PBMCs. Subset reported: CD45RA+ positively selected. This TCR was sampled from a man between 18 and 29 years old in good health. Some clones in this sample may be carry-over from other donors' samples. The chain recombines TRBV6-5 with TRBJ2-6; D is possibly TRBD1 (5 bases). The DNA of the CDR3 is TGTGCCACCACTCCCTGGGGCCCTGGGGCCAACGTCCTGACTTTC. Protein: CATTPWGPGANVLTF.